This TCR beta chain appears in the sequencing data of a study of CD8+CD57+ T cells in acquired aplastic anemia. Study-level findings and limits: Patients had twenty-nine CD8+ CDR3 sequences in common with controls (the shared set).

This clonotype was recorded many times. Its matching antigen is unknown. The CDR3 has 15 residues. The trim removed 5 bases at V and 4 bases at J, leaving 7 bases unmatched. Genomic DNA constituted the template upon which TCR beta VDJ and CDR3 profiling was performed. MiXCR, run by TCRdb on the reads, gives a single entry per CDR3 protein. The table has roughly 500,000 distinct CDR3 sequences, around 33% seen once. CD8+CD57+ cell expansion had been shown by flow cytometry in patients chosen for sequencing. V usage is TRBV12-3 or TRBV12-4 and J usage is TRBJ1-2; TRBD1 agrees at 10 bases. Sequencing used sorted CD4+, CD8+, or CD8+CD57+ T cells (not recorded which) from PBMCs. The origin of this receptor is a human donor with aplastic anemia. The DNA for the CDR3 is TGTGCCAGCAGTAGAGACAGGGGGCCTATCTATGGCTACACCTTC. This translates into CASSRDRGPIYGYTF.